This T cell receptor beta chain comes out of a study of regulatory T cells in long-lasting Graves disease. Study results and caveats: Sample size was small, which may have lowered accuracy. It was in persistent disease that TRBV28, TRBJ1-2 and TRBJ2-5 were favored. Persistent Graves' patients showed reduced TCR diversity versus newly diagnosed patients.

Germline values: CDR1 LGHNT, CDR2 FRNRAP. This CDR3 comprises 14 residues. V gave up 2 bases and J gave up 7 bases; unmatched junction bases: 7. Time point meaning: newly diagnosed GD, antithyroid drugs for less than 3 months. PBMC RNA served as the TCR library source. CDR3 regions were amplified by Arm-PCR using iRepertoire HTBI primers to build TCR beta libraries. In TCRdb, the multiplex PCR reads were re-called with MiXCR into one record per CDR3 protein. The sample includes roughly 350,000 distinct CDR3 sequences, approximately 16% seen only once; the top ten take roughly 29%. This clonotype showed up many times. Its antigen remains unknown. The same sample was also studied in work on T cells in Graves' hyperthyroidism and ophthalmopathy.

This sequence was found in a man aged 40-55 years with Graves disease. The V gene is TRBV12-5, the J gene TRBJ1-2, with 7 bases that match TRBD1. The material was peripheral blood mononuclear cells (PBMCs), obtained at new diagnosis, from a patient treated with antithyroid drugs. CDR3 sequence (DNA): TGTGCTAGTGGTTTGCCTCAGGGGGACCCTGGCTACACCTTC. It translates to CASGLPQGDPGYTF.